A single TCR beta chain is shown here with its context. This sample is drawn from a study of blood T cell repertoires in COVID-19. Produced via immunoSEQ multiplex PCR; TCRdb's table is partial and in-frame only. Counted here are 90,000 or so clones, 60% to 80% occurring once; the ten biggest clones make up 13% to 15%. The CDR3 sequence is 13 residues long. V was pared by 6 bases and J by 3 bases, with 4 bases of the junction left unmatched. Per germline, CDR1 MNHEY and CDR2 SVGAGI. The material sequenced was peripheral blood. This rearrangement joins TRBV6-5 to TRBJ2-7; 8 bases are shared with TRBD1. The receptor comes from a woman aged 80 or over with acute or convalescent COVID-19. Written as DNA, the CDR3 is TGTGCCAGCAGAACCACAGGGGGCTACGAGCAGTACTTC. Protein: CASRTTGGYEQYF.